The 19 T cell receptor beta chains below come from one sample, sequenced in a study of blood T cells in healthy people across ages. Through a sample-barcoded 5' primer and a J-beta primer mix, a second PCR was run for roughly 6 to 11 cycles. TCRdb re-derived calls from the 5' RACE reads in MiXCR, one entry per CDR3 protein. This table has more than 450,000 distinct CDR3 sequences, about a quarter appearing once. The same data also went into a second study, on T cells of mothers and their children.

The sample consisted of blood. These TCRs come from a boy between 2 and 10 years old in good health.

The sample holds many counts of this clonotype. The gene calls are TRBV7-8 and TRBJ2-1, with D unclear. V was shortened by 1 base and J by 0 bases, with 13 bases between the two germline ends. The CDR3 length is 17 residues. Germline V gives CDR1 SGHVS, CDR2 FQNEAQ. The CDR3 protein is CASSLGSAFRSYNEQFF. CDR3 DNA: TGTGCCAGCAGCTTAGGCTCGGCGTTCCGCTCCTACAATGAGCAGTTCTTC.

This clonotype has only one observation. The chain carries TRBV7-2 and TRBJ1-2, with D perhaps TRBD1 (6 bases). Germline lookup yields CDR1 SGHTA and CDR2 FQGNSA. The CDR3 is made up of 15 amino acids. V lost 4 bases and J 5 bases, leaving 17 bases between the germline ends. CDR3: CASSSRAGAGYGYTF. CDR3 bases: TGTGCCAGCAGCTCAAGGGCGGGGGCCGGATATGGCTACACCTTC.

The genes are TRBV11-3 and TRBJ2-7; TRBD1 matches at 7 bases. This CDR3 comprises 14 residues. CDR1 and CDR2 from the germline V gene are SGHNT and YENEEA. V lost 5 bases to trimming and J lost 3 bases; unmatched junction nucleotides: 7. The CDR3 DNA follows: TGTGCCAGCAGCCACCGGGACAGAGGCTACGAGCAGTACTTC. This translates into CASSHRDRGYEQYF. Full variable domain (rest looked up from reference TRBV11-3 and TRBJ2-7): EAGVVQSPRYKIIEKKQPVAFWCNPISGHNTLYWYLQNLGQGPELLIRYENEEAVDDSQLPKDRFSAERLKGVDSTLKIQPAELGDSAVYLCASSHRDRGYEQYFGPGTRLTVT.

The chain links TRBV20-1 to TRBJ2-7, with D maybe TRBD1 (7 bases). The CDR3 runs to 16 residues. V lost 2 bases, J lost 2 bases, and 19 bases lay in between. Germline V gene data show CDR1 as DFQATT and CDR2 as SNEGSKA (reference sequence). The CDR3 sequence: CSARPRGRGWTYEQYF. The CDR3 DNA follows: TGCAGTGCTAGACCAAGGGGGCGGGGTTGGACCTACGAGCAGTACTTC.

This rearrangement joins TRBV6-6 to TRBJ2-2; 8 nucleotides agree with TRBD2. CDR1 is MNHNY, CDR2 SVGAGI, per germline (reference sequence). V was pared by 2 bases and J by 4 bases, with 6 bases of the junction left unmatched. There are 16 residues in the CDR3. CDR3 sequence: CASSYPSGRVTGELFF. The CDR3 DNA is TGTGCCAGCAGTTACCCAAGCGGGAGAGTCACCGGGGAGCTGTTTTTT.

J is TRBJ2-2 and V is TRBV6-6; D might be TRBD1 or TRBD2, each matching 5 bases. The CDR3 runs 16 residues. V was trimmed by 0 bases and J by 7 bases, leaving 15 bases between them. From germline, CDR1 is MNHNY and CDR2 SVGAGI (reference sequence). CDR3 loop: CASSYSALSRGGELFF. CDR3 bases: TGTGCCAGCAGTTACTCGGCACTTTCGAGGGGCGGGGAGCTGTTTTTT.

J is TRBJ2-2 and V is TRBV27; TRBD2 is a possible D gene (6 bases). V lost 3 bases and J 7 bases, leaving 12 bases between the germline ends. The V gene's germline CDR1 is MNHEY and CDR2 SMNVEV (reference sequence). The CDR3 covers 14 residues. The CDR3 nucleotides read TGTGCCAGCAGTTTTTGGCGGGATGACGGGGAGCTGTTTTTT. Protein: CASSFWRDDGELFF.

V usage is TRBV4-1 and J usage is TRBJ2-7; tentative D call: TRBD1 (6 bases). The J call could be wrong; TRBJ2-1 is a better fit for the DNA end. Germline V gene lookup returns CDR1 MGHRA and CDR2 YSYEKL. The CDR3 sequence is 16 residues long. The CDR3 bases are TGCGCCAGCAGCCTCAGGGGCGTAGTTTCCCACAATGAGCAGTTCTTC. Its protein product is CASSLRGVVSHNEQFF.

The J gene is TRBJ1-1, the V gene TRBV20-1, with TRBD1 matching 10 bases. The CDR3 is 15 amino acids. V dropped 0 bases and J dropped 8; count of bases not matched to a gene: 9. Germline lookup yields CDR1 DFQATT and CDR2 SNEGSKA (reference sequence). The CDR3 is CSAREWRGTGVEAFF. The CDR3 DNA reads TGCAGTGCTAGAGAGTGGCGAGGGACAGGGGTCGAAGCTTTCTTT.

The chain recombines TRBV12-3 or TRBV12-4 with TRBJ2-5, with 7 bases identical to TRBD2. V shed 10 bases, J shed 0 bases, and the junction held 2 bases outside the gene matches. This CDR3 comprises 12 residues. CDR3: CATRGDQETQYF. The CDR3 DNA is TGTGCCACCCGGGGGGACCAAGAGACCCAGTACTTC.

CDR3 in DNA: TGTGCCAGCAGCGTAGACGGCTACAATGAGCAGTTCTTC. This codes for CASSVDGYNEQFF. This chain joins TRBV9 and TRBJ2-1, with D hard to call. V dropped 0 bases and J dropped 3 bases, with 4 bases sitting between them. This CDR3 comprises 13 residues. The V gene's germline CDR1 is SGDLS and CDR2 YYNGEE.

The J gene is TRBJ2-5, the V gene TRBV11-3; D is possibly TRBD2 (5 bases). Germline V gene lookup returns CDR1 SGHNT and CDR2 YENEEA. This CDR3 contains 19 residues. Trimming took 6 bases from V and 5 from J, leaving 31 bases between them. The chain's CDR3 is CASRPTGLRRTPGGETQYF. As DNA, the CDR3 is TGTGCCAGCAGACCTACCGGCCTCCGAAGGACCCCCGGCGGGGAGACCCAGTACTTC.

The V gene is TRBV20-1, the J gene TRBJ1-1; 10 bases match TRBD1. Germline loops: CDR1 DFQATT, CDR2 SNEGSKA (reference sequence). This CDR3 has 12 amino acids. J was trimmed by 8 bases and V by 6 bases; bases with no gene match: 6. CDR3 coding DNA: TGCAGTGCCAGTCCGGGACAGGGGGAAGCTTTCTTT. Amino acids: CSASPGQGEAFF.

The chain is built from TRBV28 and TRBJ2-5, with D uncertain. V was trimmed by 4 bases and J by 6 bases, leaving 9 bases between them. From germline, CDR1 is MDHEN and CDR2 SYDVKM. The CDR3 has 12 residues. The CDR3: CASSSRVQTQYF. In DNA form, the CDR3 reads TGTGCCAGCAGTTCTAGGGTACAGACCCAGTACTTC.

This chain links TRBV7-2 with TRBJ2-4, with D possibly TRBD1 on 6 matching bases. Deletions cut 5 bases from V and 6 bases from J, with 17 bases between. Germline CDR1 reads SGHTA; CDR2 reads FQGNSA. The CDR3 runs to 15 residues. The CDR3 protein is CASSQMGQGPNIQYF. Here the CDR3 DNA reads TGTGCCAGCAGCCAAATGGGGCAGGGGCCAAACATTCAGTACTTC.

This rearrangement joins TRBV20-1 to TRBJ2-1; D gene ambiguous. The J call may be incorrect, as the DNA end agrees better with TRBJ2-7. Germline V lookup: CDR1 DFQATT, CDR2 SNEGSKA (reference sequence). This CDR3 comprises 15 residues. The CDR3 bases are TGCAGTGCTAGAGAGGATAAGGAATACTCCTACGAGCAGTACTTC. This codes for CSAREDKEYSYEQYF.

The chain employs TRBV25-1 and TRBJ1-1; 7 bases are shared with TRBD1. The CDR3 totals 15 residues. Per germline, CDR1 MGHDK and CDR2 SYGVNS. J was trimmed by 1 base and V by 3 bases; bases with no gene match: 5. Here the CDR3 reads CASSDQGQRNTEAFF. CDR3 sequence (DNA): TGTGCCAGCAGTGATCAGGGACAGCGGAACACTGAAGCTTTCTTT.

V usage is TRBV20-1 and J usage is TRBJ2-5, with TRBD2 matching over 14 bases. CDR1 is DFQATT, CDR2 SNEGSKA, per germline (reference sequence). This CDR3 has 15 amino acids. The junction had 4 bases not matched to a gene; V was cut back by 6 bases and J by 1 base. The CDR3 coding sequence is TGCAGTGCGCCGACTAGCGGGAGGGCCCAAGAGACCCAGTACTTC. It codes for CSAPTSGRAQETQYF.

This clonotype was found a few times. The chain carries TRBV20-1 and TRBJ2-1, with 7 positions matching TRBD1. The end of the DNA is better explained by TRBJ2-5, so the J call may be wrong. CDR1 and CDR2 from the germline V gene are DFQATT and SNEGSKA (reference sequence). CDR3 length: 19 residues. DNA of the CDR3: TGCAGTGCTAGAGATCAGAAGGGGGCTAGTCACCATCATCAAGAGACCCAGTACTTC. Residues: CSARDQKGASHHHQETQYF.